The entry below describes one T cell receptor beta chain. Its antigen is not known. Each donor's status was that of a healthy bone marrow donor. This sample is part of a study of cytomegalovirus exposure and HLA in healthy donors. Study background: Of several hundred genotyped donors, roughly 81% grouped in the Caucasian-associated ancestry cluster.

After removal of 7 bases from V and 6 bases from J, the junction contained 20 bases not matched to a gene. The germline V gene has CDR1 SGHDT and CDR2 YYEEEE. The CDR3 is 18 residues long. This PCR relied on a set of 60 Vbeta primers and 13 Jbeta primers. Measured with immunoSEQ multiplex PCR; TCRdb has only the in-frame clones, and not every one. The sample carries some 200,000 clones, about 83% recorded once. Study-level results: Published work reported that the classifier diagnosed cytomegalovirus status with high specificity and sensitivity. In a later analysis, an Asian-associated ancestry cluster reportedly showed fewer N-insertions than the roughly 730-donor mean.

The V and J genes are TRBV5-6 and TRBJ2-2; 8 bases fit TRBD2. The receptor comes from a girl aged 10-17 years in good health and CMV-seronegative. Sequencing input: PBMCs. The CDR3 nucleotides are TGTGCCAGCGGCCTGGTTACCGGGAGGGCCTTTGATGCCGGGGAGCTGTTTTTT. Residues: CASGLVTGRAFDAGELFF.